Listed here are 7 T cell receptor beta chains from one sample, sequenced in a study of cytomegalovirus exposure and HLA in healthy donors. PCR was performed using 60 Vbeta and 13 Jbeta primers. Produced via immunoSEQ multiplex PCR; TCRdb's table is partial and in-frame only. The sample yields about 150,000 clones, approximately 79% seen once. What was sequenced was PBMCs. Receptors originate from a man aged 45-65 years in good health and CMV-seropositive.

The chain is built from TRBV14 and TRBJ2-1, with D possibly being TRBD1 (5 bases). Trimming stripped 3 bases from V and 1 base from J, with 10 bases between. Germline V CDR1 and CDR2: SGHDN, FVKESK. The CDR3 length is 15 residues. In DNA form, the CDR3 reads TGTGCCAGCAGCCACAGGGATTTATCCTACAATGAGCAGTTCTTC. Its protein is CASSHRDLSYNEQFF.

This clone appeared a single time. The genes are TRBV2 and TRBJ1-2; D is possibly TRBD1 (6 bases). Germline CDR1 and CDR2: SNHLY and FYNNEI. CDR3 size: 15 residues. Trimming cost V 5 bases and J 2 bases, with 15 bases left between them. The CDR3 spells CASSPQGNINYGYTF. CDR3 DNA sequence: TGTGCCAGCAGTCCACAGGGTAACATAAACTATGGCTACACCTTC.

This chain uses TRBV5-1 with TRBJ1-1, with TRBD1 identical over 7 bases. Losses at the gene ends were 1 base for V and 0 bases for J; bases not matched to a gene: 6. CDR3 size: 16 residues. CDR1 and CDR2 from the germline V gene are SGHRS and YFSETQ. The CDR3: CASSLSTGAMNTEAFF. CDR3 DNA sequence: TGCGCCAGCAGCTTGAGTACAGGGGCTATGAACACTGAAGCTTTCTTT.

The V call is TRBV4-1, the J call TRBJ1-1; D is ambiguous. With 0 bases removed from V and 8 bases from J, the gap between germline ends came to 19 bases. The CDR3 runs to 16 residues. CDR1 is MGHRA, CDR2 YSYEKL, per germline. In nucleotides, the CDR3 is TGCGCCAGCAGCCAAGAGTCTTCCTGGGCCGCCTACGAAGCTTTCTTT. The encoded protein is CASSQESSWAAYEAFF.

The V call is TRBV25-1, the J call TRBJ1-1; D unclear. CDR1 and CDR2 from the germline V gene are MGHDK and SYGVNS. V was trimmed by 4 bases and J by 9 bases, leaving 15 bases between them. The CDR3 is 13 amino acids. The CDR3 sequence is CASSGNSNFKAFF. The CDR3 region has the DNA TGTGCCAGCAGTGGGAACAGCAACTTCAAAGCTTTCTTT.

V usage is TRBV28 and J usage is TRBJ2-7; 8 bases are shared with TRBD2. Germline V gene lookup returns CDR1 MDHEN and CDR2 SYDVKM. The CDR3 covers 16 residues. The V gene end was trimmed by 4 bases and the J gene end by 2 bases; junction bases not matched to a gene: 10. CDR3 residues: CASSSPRSGSAYEQYF. The CDR3 DNA reads as TGTGCCAGCAGTTCCCCTCGGAGCGGGAGCGCCTACGAGCAGTACTTC.

The chain couples TRBV6-1 to TRBJ1-6, with a tentative D call TRBD1 (5 bases). Deletions cut 6 bases from V and 6 bases from J, with 15 bases between. This CDR3 is 15 amino acids long. Germline V gives CDR1 MNHNS, CDR2 SASEGT. The CDR3 DNA reads as TGTGCCAGCAGACTACAGGTTGAGGTTAATTCACCCCTCCACTTT. Its translation: CASRLQVEVNSPLHF.